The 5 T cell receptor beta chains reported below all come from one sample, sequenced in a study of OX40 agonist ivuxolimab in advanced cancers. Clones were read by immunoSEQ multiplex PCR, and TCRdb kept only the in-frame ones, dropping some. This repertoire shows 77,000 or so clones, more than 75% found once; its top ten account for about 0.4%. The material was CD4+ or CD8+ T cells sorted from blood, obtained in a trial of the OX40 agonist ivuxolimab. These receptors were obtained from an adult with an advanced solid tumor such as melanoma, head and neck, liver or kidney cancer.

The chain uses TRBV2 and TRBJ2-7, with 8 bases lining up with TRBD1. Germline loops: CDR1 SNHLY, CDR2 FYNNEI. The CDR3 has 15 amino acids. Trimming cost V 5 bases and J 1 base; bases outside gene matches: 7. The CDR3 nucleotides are TGTGCCAGCAGTATAACCGGGACAGGTTCCTACGAGCAGTACTTC. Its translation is CASSITGTGSYEQYF.

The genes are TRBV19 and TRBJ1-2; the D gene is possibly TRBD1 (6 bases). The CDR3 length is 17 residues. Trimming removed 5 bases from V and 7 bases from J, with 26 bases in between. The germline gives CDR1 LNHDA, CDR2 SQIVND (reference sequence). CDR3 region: CASSSQGRDKGRFGYTF. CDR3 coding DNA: TGTGCCAGTAGTTCCCAAGGCCGGGACAAGGGAAGGTTTGGCTACACCTTC.

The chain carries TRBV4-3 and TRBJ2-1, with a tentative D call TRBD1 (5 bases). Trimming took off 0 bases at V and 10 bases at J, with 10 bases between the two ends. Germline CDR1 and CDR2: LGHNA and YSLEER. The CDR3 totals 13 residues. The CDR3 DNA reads TGCGCCAGCAGCCAAGATCGGTACAGGGAGCAGTTCTTC. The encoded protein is CASSQDRYREQFF.

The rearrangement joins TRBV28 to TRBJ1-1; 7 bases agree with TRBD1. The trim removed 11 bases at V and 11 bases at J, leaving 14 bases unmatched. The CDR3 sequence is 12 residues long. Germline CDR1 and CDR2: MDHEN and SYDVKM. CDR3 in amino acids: CAARGRTQGAFF. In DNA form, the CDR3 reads TGTGCCGCACGCGGGAGAACACAGGGGGCTTTCTTT.

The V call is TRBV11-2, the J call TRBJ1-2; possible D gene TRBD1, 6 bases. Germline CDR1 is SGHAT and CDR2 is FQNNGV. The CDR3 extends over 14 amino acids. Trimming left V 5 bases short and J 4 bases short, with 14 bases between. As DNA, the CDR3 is TGTGCCAGCAGCCCTGTGGGGGCCGGCTATGGCTACACCTTC. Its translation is CASSPVGAGYGYTF.